This T cell receptor (beta chain) was captured by sequencing in a study of beta chain features in type 1 diabetes. This clone was seen only a few times. Its target is not known. The CDR3 contains 15 residues. Germline CDR1 MDHEN, CDR2 SYDVKM. The V end was cut by 6 bases, the J end by 2 bases, with 16 bases between. Sequenced material consisted of expressed TCRB transcripts (all of the isolated RNA was reverse transcribed). The assay was immunoSEQ multiplex PCR, and TCRdb's table has in-frame clones only and misses some. The sample lists about 150,000 clones, 9% to 12% occurring once. General study points: More deletions and fewer insertions at VDJ junctions were found in patients with type 1 diabetes. A moderate, significant TCRB CDR3 shortening appeared in type 1 diabetes across four CD4+ subsets.

The rearrangement joins TRBV28 to TRBJ2-5; tentative D call: TRBD1 (6 bases). This TCR derives from a young man with type 1 diabetes. The sample was central memory CD4+ T cells from blood. CDR3 region: CASSKPQGGQETQYF. The CDR3 DNA reads TGTGCCAGCAGCAAACCACAGGGTGGGCAAGAGACCCAGTACTTC. Supplemented by reference TRBV28 and TRBJ2-5, the full variable domain reads DVKVTQSSRYLVKRTGEKVFLECVQDMDHENMFWYRQDPGLGLRLIYFSYDVKMKEKGDIPEGYSVSREKKERFSLILESASTNQTSMYLCASSKPQGGQETQYFGPGTRLLVL.